What follows are 25 T cell receptor beta chains derived from one specimen sequenced in a study of metastatic and nonmetastatic thyroid tumors. MiXCR re-clonotyped the PCR reads for TCRdb. There are some 93,000 clones in the sample; 12% occur only once, and approximately 10% lies in the top ten. Every patient was untreated before thyroid surgery. Sequenced material: blood. The receptors come from a female donor with papillary thyroid cancer or a benign thyroid nodule (not recorded which). Some clones in this sample may be carry-over from other donors' samples.

Many counts were recorded for this clone. The chain has TRBV7-9 and TRBJ2-3, with D possibly matching TRBD2 (6 bases). The germline gives CDR1 SEHNR, CDR2 FQNEAQ (reference sequence). The CDR3 runs to 17 residues. The germline V and J ends were trimmed by 5 bases and 7 bases, with 25 bases remaining between them. The CDR3 bases are TGTGCCAGCAGCGACCGGTCCCCAGGGAGGCCCACGAATACGCAGTATTTT. Protein sequence: CASSDRSPGRPTNTQYF.

This clone was seen only a few times. This chain uses TRBV5-4 with TRBJ2-2; 8 bases are shared with TRBD2. Per the germline V gene, CDR1 is SGHNT and CDR2 is YYREEE (reference sequence). With 4 bases clipped from V and 8 bases from J, the junction kept 10 bases outside the gene matches. The CDR3 length is 15 residues. CDR3 in amino acids: CASSIDLLAGGELFF. The CDR3 DNA is TGTGCCAGCAGCATAGACCTATTAGCGGGAGGGGAGCTGTTTTTT.

This clone appeared many times. The chain carries TRBV28 and TRBJ1-5, with D unclear. Per the germline V gene, CDR1 is MDHEN and CDR2 is SYDVKM. V was clipped by 5 bases and J by 7 bases, with 15 bases between them. The CDR3 loop spans 14 amino acids. The DNA for the CDR3 is TGTGCCAGCAGTCCTGACGGTACGAGACAGCCCCAGCATTTT. This sequence encodes CASSPDGTRQPQHF.

At least ten counts were recorded for this clone. The chain uses TRBV20-1 and TRBJ1-1; possibly TRBD1 for D (5 bases). This CDR3 region has 15 residues. Germline CDR1 reads DFQATT; CDR2 reads SNEGSKA (reference sequence). V was shortened by 6 bases and J by 4 bases, with 21 bases between the two germline ends. The CDR3 sequence: CSAPEVGTGRTEAFF. The CDR3 nucleotides are TGCAGTGCCCCTGAGGTAGGGACGGGACGCACTGAAGCTTTCTTT.

Points on this clone: It may be a read error: a sequence one base away is much more abundant. The V and J genes are TRBV20-1 and TRBJ2-4; the D gene is possibly TRBD2 (5 bases). The V and J ends lost 4 bases and 7 bases respectively, with 14 bases between them. The CDR3 covers 13 residues. Germline V gene data show CDR1 as DFQATT and CDR2 as SNEGSKA (reference sequence). CDR3 DNA: TGCAGTGCTAAAGACACGGGATTTAACATTCAGTACTTC. This gives the protein CSAKDTGFNIQYF.

This chain joins TRBV2 and TRBJ2-7; possibly TRBD2 for D (5 bases). The CDR3 runs 14 residues. Per germline, CDR1 SNHLY and CDR2 FYNNEI. V lost 6 bases to trimming and J lost 2 bases, with 14 bases between them. CDR3: CASSLEGSTYEQYF. DNA of the CDR3: TGTGCCAGCAGCTTAGAGGGCTCCACCTACGAGCAGTACTTC.

This clone was recorded many times. The CDR3 sequence is CASSPGQVQETQYF. CDR3 nucleotides: TGTGCCAGCTCACCCGGACAGGTCCAAGAGACCCAGTACTTC. This chain connects TRBV18 to TRBJ2-5; 7 bases fit TRBD1. Unmatched junction bases numbered 2, after V lost 3 bases and J lost 1 base. This CDR3 comprises 14 residues. Germline V gene lookup returns CDR1 KGHSH and CDR2 LQKENI. Using reference TRBV18 and TRBJ2-5 for the parts outside the CDR3, the full variable domain is NAGVMQNPRHLVRRRGQEARLRCSPMKGHSHVYWYRQLPEEGLKFMVYLQKENIIDESGMPKERFSAEFPKEGPSILRIQQVVRGDSAAYFCASSPGQVQETQYFGPGTRLLVL.

This clone came up many times. The gene calls are TRBV7-2 and TRBJ2-1; TRBD2 agrees at 11 bases. Germline CDR1 SGHTA, CDR2 FQGNSA. V dropped 2 bases and J dropped 3; count of bases not matched to a gene: 6. The CDR3 has 17 residues. CDR3 nucleotide sequence: TGTGCCAGCAGCTTACCGACTAGCGGGAAGTACTACAATGAGCAGTTCTTC. Its translation is CASSLPTSGKYYNEQFF.

This clone was seen many times. Other nucleotide sequences from this sample produce the same CDR3. The rearrangement links TRBV5-1 to TRBJ2-1; 11 positions agree with TRBD2. The CDR3 contains 17 residues. The V gene's germline CDR1 is SGHRS and CDR2 YFSETQ. V shed 3 bases, J shed 0 bases, and the junction held 5 bases outside the gene matches. The CDR3 sequence: CASSSYSGGGSYNEQFF. The DNA of the CDR3 is TGCGCCAGCAGCTCCTATAGCGGGGGGGGCTCCTACAATGAGCAGTTCTTC.

With regard to this clone: A read error is possible here, since a much larger clone lies one base away. The chain links TRBV27 to TRBJ2-1, with D perhaps matching TRBD1 or TRBD2 (6 bases each). The germline gives CDR1 MNHEY, CDR2 SMNVEV (reference sequence). The CDR3 runs to 15 residues. The CDR3 loop reads CSSSWAPTRQDEQFF. In nucleotides, the CDR3 is TGTTCCAGCAGTTGGGCACCGACTAGACAGGATGAGCAGTTCTTC.

This clone was recorded at least ten times. The chain carries TRBV7-6 and TRBJ1-6; D remains unclear. The V end was cut by 8 bases, the J end by 7 bases, with 12 bases between. This CDR3 spans 13 amino acids. The germline gives CDR1 SGHVS, CDR2 FNYEAQ. The CDR3 DNA is TGTGCCAGCGCCCCGTCCCGAAATTCACCCCTCCACTTT. Translating gives CASAPSRNSPLHF. Using reference TRBV7-6 and TRBJ1-6 for the parts outside the CDR3, the full variable domain is GAGVSQSPRYKVTKRGQDVALRCDPISGHVSLYWYRQALGQGPEFLTYFNYEAQQDKSGLPNDRFSAERPEGSISTLTIQRTEQRDSAMYRCASAPSRNSPLHFGNGTRLTVT.

V usage is TRBV5-4 and J usage is TRBJ1-5; TRBD1 matches 9 bases. Unmatched junction bases numbered 7, after V lost 1 base and J lost 2 bases. This CDR3 comprises 17 residues. CDR1 and CDR2 (germline): SGHNT, YYREEE (reference sequence). The CDR3 protein is CASSLRTGERGNQPQHF. CDR3 sequence (DNA): TGTGCCAGCAGCTTGCGGACAGGGGAAAGGGGCAATCAGCCCCAGCATTTT.

This clone has a count of ten or more. The chain joins TRBV10-2 to TRBJ2-3; D is undetermined. This CDR3 has 13 amino acids. Trimming stripped 2 bases from V and 6 bases from J, with 9 bases between. Germline V lookup: CDR1 WSHSY, CDR2 SAAADI. CDR3 sequence reads: CASSEGLRDTQYF. CDR3 nucleotides: TGCGCCAGCAGTGAGGGGCTGAGGGATACGCAGTATTTT.

Ten or more counts support this clone. The J gene is TRBJ2-7, the V gene TRBV5-1; D uncertain. V lost 4 bases to trimming and J lost 2 bases, with 16 bases between them. CDR1 is SGHRS and CDR2 is YFSETQ in the germline V gene. The CDR3 length is 15 residues. CDR3 bases: TGCGCCAGCAGCCCGGCCCTCCAGGTCCCCTACGAGCAGTACTTC. Amino acids: CASSPALQVPYEQYF.

In its sample, this clone was seen many times. The chain has TRBV3-1 and TRBJ1-5, with D possibly matching TRBD1 (5 bases). The CDR3 is made up of 15 amino acids. V was clipped by 1 base and J by 3 bases, with 10 bases between them. Germline V lookup: CDR1 LGHDT, CDR2 YNNKEL (reference sequence). Written as DNA, the CDR3 is TGTGCCAGCAGCCAAGGGGGCAGACCCAATCAGCCCCAGCATTTT. Protein sequence: CASSQGGRPNQPQHF.

This clone was picked up many times. V and J are TRBV9 and TRBJ2-3; tentatively, D is TRBD2 (6 bases). Per germline, CDR1 SGDLS and CDR2 YYNGEE. This CDR3 contains 17 residues. Deletions cut 4 bases from V and 0 bases from J, with 18 bases between. The CDR3 region has the DNA TGTGCCAGCAGCCCCCGGGCGGCGAGCGGGAGCACAGATACGCAGTATTTT. The encoded protein is CASSPRAASGSTDTQYF.

This clone appeared many times. The chain has TRBV5-1 and TRBJ2-1, with D perhaps matching TRBD1 or TRBD2 (5 bases each). This CDR3 is 16 amino acids long. Germline V gene sequence: CDR1 SGHRS, CDR2 YFSETQ. The V end lost 4 bases, the J end lost 0 bases, and 14 bases lay between the germline ends. The CDR3 sequence: CASSPGDLSSYNEQFF. The CDR3 DNA follows: TGCGCCAGCAGCCCTGGGGACCTAAGCTCCTACAATGAGCAGTTCTTC. The full variable domain, completed using reference TRBV5-1 and TRBJ2-1, is KAGVTQTPRYLIKTRGQQVTLSCSPISGHRSVSWYQQTPGQGLQFLFEYFSETQRNKGNFPGRFSGRQFSNSRSEMNVSTLELGDSALYLCASSPGDLSSYNEQFFGPGTRLTVL.

This clone was counted ten times or more. The V gene is TRBV28, the J gene TRBJ2-6; D may be TRBD1 (5 bases). The germline V gene encodes CDR1 MDHEN and CDR2 SYDVKM. The CDR3 loop spans 16 amino acids. Trimming removed 4 bases from V and 2 bases from J, with 12 bases in between. As DNA, the CDR3 is TGTGCCAGCAGTTCTTTCAGGGAAACTGGGGCCAACGTCCTGACTTTC. Amino acids: CASSSFRETGANVLTF.

Regarding this clone: The sample contains more than one DNA sequence encoding this CDR3. Written as DNA, the CDR3 is TGTGCCAGCTCACCGGATTTGAACACTGAAGCTTTCTTT. Its protein is CASSPDLNTEAFF. V usage is TRBV18 and J usage is TRBJ1-1; D not certain. Germline V gives CDR1 KGHSH, CDR2 LQKENI. CDR3 length: 13 amino acids. Trimming took off 3 bases at V and 0 bases at J, with 5 bases between the two ends.

There are a few counts of this clone. This may come from a read error, since a much larger clone is one base off. V gene TRBV2 combines with J gene TRBJ2-5; 7 bases line up with TRBD2. The V gene's germline CDR1 is SNHLY and CDR2 FYNNEI. Germline trimming cut 8 bases from V and 5 bases from J; bases unmatched to any gene: 11. The length of the CDR3 is 14 residues. The chain's CDR3 is CASLSGKEAETQYF. The CDR3, as DNA: TGTGCCAGCCTGAGCGGGAAGGAGGCGGAGACCCAGTACTTC. Drawing the rest from reference TRBV2 and TRBJ2-5, the complete variable domain is EPEVTQTPSHQVTQMGQEVILRCVPISNHLYFYWYRQILGQKVEFLVSFYNNEISEKSEIFDDQFSVERPDGSNFTLKIRSTKLEDSAMYFCASLSGKEAETQYFGPGTRLLVL.

This clone was seen a single time. This chain links TRBV20-1 with TRBJ2-3, with 8 bases lining up with TRBD2. This CDR3 is built from 17 residues. V gave up 6 bases and J gave up 0 bases; unmatched junction bases: 14. The germline gives CDR1 DFQATT, CDR2 SNEGSKA (reference sequence). The CDR3 coding sequence is TGCAGTGCCACAGATTTACTAGCGGCAGGTAGCACAGATACGCAGTATTTT. Encoded protein: CSATDLLAAGSTDTQYF.

In this sample, this clone turned up many times. The CDR3 reads CASSLGGLYGYTF. The CDR3 coding sequence is TGTGCCAGCAGCCTAGGGGGCCTCTATGGCTACACCTTC. The chain combines TRBV2 with TRBJ1-2, with 7 bases aligning to TRBD1. Losses at the gene ends were 6 bases for V and 4 bases for J; bases not matched to a gene: 5. The CDR3 runs to 13 residues. Germline values: CDR1 SNHLY, CDR2 FYNNEI.

This clone was recorded at least ten times. The chain couples TRBV2 to TRBJ2-7, with D possibly TRBD2 on 6 matching bases. Trimming pared 6 bases from V and 5 bases from J, leaving 14 bases between. Germline V lookup: CDR1 SNHLY, CDR2 FYNNEI. The CDR3 runs 13 residues. The CDR3 sequence is CASSVGGMDEQYF. In nucleotides, the CDR3 is TGTGCCAGCAGCGTGGGCGGGATGGACGAGCAGTACTTC.

CDR3 sequence reads: CASSSIRENTIYF. CDR3 nucleotide sequence: TGTGCCAGCAGTTCAATCAGGGAAAACACCATATATTTT. V gene TRBV27 combines with J gene TRBJ1-3, with a tentative D call TRBD1 (5 bases). This CDR3 is 13 amino acids long. With 4 bases removed from V and 6 bases from J, the gap between germline ends came to 10 bases. CDR1 is MNHEY and CDR2 is SMNVEV in the germline V gene (reference sequence).

This clone was detected ten times or more. V and J are TRBV4-1 and TRBJ2-7; no clear D gene. CDR1 and CDR2 (germline): MGHRA, YSYEKL. The V end was cut by 1 base, the J end by 3 bases, with 10 bases between. This CDR3 has 14 amino acids. The CDR3 DNA is TGCGCCAGCAGCCAAGTGGTCAGCGACTACGAGCAGTACTTC. It yields the protein CASSQVVSDYEQYF.